This T cell receptor beta chain was observed in a study of cytomegalovirus exposure and HLA in healthy donors. In germline, CDR1 is SGHVS, CDR2 FNYEAQ. The CDR3 has 15 residues. V was cut by 1 base and J by 4 bases, with 14 bases left in between. Use of 60 Vbeta and 13 Jbeta primers characterized the PCR. In the original processing: In a later analysis, about 11 million of 83 million or so unique beta chains occurred in at least two donors. Libraries were prepared by immunoSEQ multiplex PCR; TCRdb keeps only in-frame clonotypes and omits some of them. V and J calls and clone size follow that table, whereas D and trimming were derived from the DNA. Of 110,000 or so clones listed, roughly two thirds are singletons. This clone is a singleton in its sample.

This chain connects TRBV7-6 to TRBJ2-7; possibly TRBD2 for D (6 bases). The sample taken for sequencing was PBMCs. This sequence originates from a young man in good health and CMV-seropositive. CDR3 loop: CASSLGQGGLYEQYF. In DNA, the CDR3 is TGTGCCAGCAGCTTAGGTCAGGGAGGATTGTACGAGCAGTACTTC.